These 11 T cell receptor beta chains share one sample of origin, sequenced in a study of Ad26.COV2.S vaccination and SARS-CoV-2 variants. Profiled with immunoSEQ multiplex PCR; TCRdb holds only in-frame clones, not every one. The sample includes about 680,000 clones, 80% to 90% seen only once; the top ten take nearly 1.5%. Documented treatment: roughly 20 received Ad26.COV2.S at low or high dose, single or two shots; 5 received placebo; per-sample allocation not given. Day 63 after the first injection of vaccine or placebo was the sampling time. This specimen consisted of peripheral blood, obtained in a trial of Ad26.COV2.S vaccine versus placebo. These receptors were collected from a person aged 18-60 years who received the Ad26.COV2.S COVID-19 vaccine or a placebo.

The chain is built from TRBV7-2 and TRBJ2-5; no firm D call. CDR3 length: 14 amino acids. The germline V gene has CDR1 SGHTA and CDR2 FQGNSA. V was shortened by 0 bases and J by 5 bases, with 10 bases between the two germline ends. The CDR3 coding sequence is TGTGCCAGCAGCTTAGCAGTGGCCCGGGAGACCCAGTACTTC. Amino acid sequence: CASSLAVARETQYF.

The V gene is TRBV30, the J gene TRBJ2-7, with D possibly matching TRBD1 (6 bases). Germline V CDR1 and CDR2: GTSNPN, SVGIG (reference sequence). This CDR3 has 13 residues. The V end was cut by 0 bases, the J end by 6 bases, with 12 bases between. CDR3 in DNA: TGTGCCTGGAGTGTAACAGGGTATCCCGAGCAGTACTTC. Translated: CAWSVTGYPEQYF.

The chain joins TRBV7-2 to TRBJ2-1, with 13 bases that match TRBD2. Germline values: CDR1 SGHTA, CDR2 FQGNSA. The CDR3 is made up of 13 amino acids. V lost 10 bases to trimming and J lost 8 bases; unmatched junction nucleotides: 5. CDR3 sequence: CATRTSGSHEQFF. CDR3 DNA: TGTGCCACCAGGACTAGCGGGAGTCATGAGCAGTTCTTC.

The chain links TRBV30 to TRBJ2-7, with D perhaps matching TRBD1 (6 bases). The V and J ends lost 0 bases and 7 bases respectively, with 13 bases between them. This CDR3 comprises 13 residues. Germline V CDR1 and CDR2: GTSNPN, SVGIG (reference sequence). CDR3 DNA sequence: TGTGCCTGGAGTGTGACAGGACCGGGGGAGCAGTACTTC. It translates to CAWSVTGPGEQYF.

The gene calls are TRBV5-1 and TRBJ2-3, with D unresolved. Looked up from germline, CDR1 is SGHRS and CDR2 is YFSETQ. V gave up 3 bases and J gave up 2 bases, with 4 bases separating them. The CDR3 sequence is 12 residues long. The CDR3 reads CASSSYTDTQYF. For the CDR3, the DNA is TGCGCCAGCAGCTCCTACACAGATACGCAGTATTTT. Looking up the rest from reference TRBV5-1 and TRBJ2-3 gives the full variable domain: KAGVTQTPRYLIKTRGQQVTLSCSPISGHRSVSWYQQTPGQGLQFLFEYFSETQRNKGNFPGRFSGRQFSNSRSEMNVSTLELGDSALYLCASSSYTDTQYFGPGTRLTVL.

The chain joins TRBV30 to TRBJ1-2, with D unclear. The CDR3 has 13 residues. The germline V gene encodes CDR1 GTSNPN and CDR2 SVGIG (reference sequence). V gave up 2 bases and J gave up 7 bases, with 14 bases separating them. The CDR3 sequence is CAWSTGRDGGYTF. CDR3 DNA: TGTGCCTGGAGTACTGGACGCGACGGTGGCTACACCTTC.

The chain couples TRBV7-8 to TRBJ2-7; 12 bases are shared with TRBD2. This CDR3 contains 17 residues. Germline V CDR1 and CDR2: SGHVS, FQNEAQ. J lost 3 bases, V lost 4 bases, and 10 bases had no gene match. CDR3 residues: CASSSFWTSGTYYEQYF. The CDR3 DNA reads TGTGCCAGCAGCTCTTTTTGGACTAGCGGGACATACTACGAGCAGTACTTC.

The chain is built from TRBV27 and TRBJ2-1; TRBD2 is a possible D gene (6 bases). Germline values: CDR1 MNHEY, CDR2 SMNVEV (reference sequence). The V end was cut by 2 bases, the J end by 0 bases, with 11 bases between. This CDR3 has 16 residues. CDR3 DNA sequence: TGTGCCAGCAGTTTAGTTAGCGGTTACTCCTACAATGAGCAGTTCTTC. Translation gives CASSLVSGYSYNEQFF.

This chain joins TRBV5-1 and TRBJ2-1, with 11 bases that match TRBD2. The germline V gene has CDR1 SGHRS and CDR2 YFSETQ. Unmatched junction bases numbered 8, after V lost 4 bases and J lost 5 bases. This CDR3 comprises 16 residues. The CDR3 DNA reads TGCGCCAGCAGCCCCACTAGCGGGAGTTGGGACAATGAGCAGTTCTTC. Its protein product is CASSPTSGSWDNEQFF.

The chain is built from TRBV30 and TRBJ2-5, with D perhaps TRBD1 or TRBD2 (5 bases each). Germline V gene data show CDR1 as GTSNPN and CDR2 as SVGIG (reference sequence). V was trimmed by 7 bases and J by 0 bases, leaving 15 bases between them. This CDR3 has 14 residues. The CDR3 DNA reads TGTGCCTTAAGGGGCGGGTGGTACCAAGAGACCCAGTACTTC. This sequence encodes CALRGGWYQETQYF.

The rearrangement joins TRBV19 to TRBJ2-1, with D possibly TRBD2 on 5 matching bases. The V end lost 4 bases, the J end lost 5 bases, and 15 bases lay between the germline ends. Germline-derived CDR1 and CDR2 are LNHDA and SQIVND (reference sequence). This CDR3 is built from 15 residues. The DNA for the CDR3 is TGTGCCAGTAGTAGTGCCCGGGAATGGGACAATGAGCAGTTCTTC. It translates to CASSSAREWDNEQFF. Full variable domain (rest looked up from reference TRBV19 and TRBJ2-1): DGGITQSPKYLFRKEGQNVTLSCEQNLNHDAMYWYRQDPGQGLRLIYYSQIVNDFQKGDIAEGYSVSREKKESFPLTVTSAQKNPTAFYLCASSSAREWDNEQFFGPGTRLTVL.